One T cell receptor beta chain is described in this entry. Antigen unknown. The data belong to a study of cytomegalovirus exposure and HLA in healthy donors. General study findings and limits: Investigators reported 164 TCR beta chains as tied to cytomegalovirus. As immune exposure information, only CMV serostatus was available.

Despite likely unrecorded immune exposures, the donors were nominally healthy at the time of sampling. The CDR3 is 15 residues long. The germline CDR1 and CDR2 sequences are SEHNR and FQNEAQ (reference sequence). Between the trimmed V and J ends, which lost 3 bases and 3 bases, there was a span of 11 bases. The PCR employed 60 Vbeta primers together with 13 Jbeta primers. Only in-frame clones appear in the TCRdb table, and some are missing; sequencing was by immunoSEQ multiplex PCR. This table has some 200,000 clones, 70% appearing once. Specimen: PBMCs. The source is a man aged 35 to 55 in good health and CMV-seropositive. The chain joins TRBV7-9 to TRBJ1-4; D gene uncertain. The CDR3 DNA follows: TGTGCCAGCAGCTTCGGTGGTACGGCTAATGAAAAACTGTTTTTT. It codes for CASSFGGTANEKLFF.